This entry describes one T cell receptor beta chain. What this receptor recognizes is not known. No per-base quality is available; no much larger clone lies one base away. These data are taken from a study of blood T cell repertoires in COVID-19 (dated by TCRdb to 2018 to 2020). For the study in its entirety: Samples covering the acute and convalescent phases of COVID-19 were provided by collaborators in the United States, Italy and Spain. The repertoires were released in a freely available public database intended as a resource for research on the immune response to SARS-CoV-2. The samples were drawn from two sources: the first 160 participants of the ongoing ImmuneRACE study, and 1,200 or so subjects contributed by 6 global collaborators. The material from the prospective study consisted of cDNA or gDNA derived from T cells, B-cell-depleted T cells, or PBMCs. A de-identified subject ID, COVID-19 status, age in years and sex were almost always included in the sample metadata. Where available, HLA class I and class II types were taken from metadata supplied by the sample provider and were not determined by assay-based typing. Subjects who had been exposed to COVID-19, were actively infected with it, or had recovered from it provided the deeply sampled blood TCRbeta repertoires that made up the dataset.

TCRbeta CDR3 regions were amplified from genomic DNA using the immunoSEQ Assay, a bias-controlled multiplex PCR. For the original study's pipeline: The number of nucleated cells in each sample was estimated from the amplification of reference gene primers within the assay. To quantify the absolute abundance of each unique TCRbeta CDR3 rearrangement, sequence reads were collapsed and filtered. For each sample, productive Simpson clonality was calculated as the square root of Simpson's diversity index over productive rearrangements. TCRdb limited this immuneACCESS table to in-frame rearrangements with V and J called. A share of clones is missing; checked studies link under half to unresolved V genes, and the rest is unexplained. The DNA gave D and trimming, while V, J and clone size come from that table. Within this sample are 200,000 to 300,000 clones, with 83% of them counted one time only. Clones ranked in the top ten supply 3.6% of the sample.

The germline V and J ends show losses of 5 bases and 7 bases respectively, and no gene match explains 6 bases of the junction. Looking up the germline V gene (reference sequence) yields CDR1 SGHKS and CDR2 YYEKEE. The cysteine opens and the phenylalanine closes a CDR3 of 13 amino acids. The sequence is cut down to CDR3 DNA, 39 bases in frame from base 1. Enrolling through a virtual design, the prospective study's participants ranged in age from roughly 18 to 95 years and lived across 24 United States geographic areas. To assign participants to cohorts, the prospective study relied on clinical history that participants themselves reported in a screening survey and a study questionnaire. Exposed participants had been in contact, within 2 weeks of entering the study, with a person who had a PCR-confirmed or clinician-diagnosed case of COVID-19. In the prospective study, mobile phlebotomists collected whole blood, serum and a nasopharyngeal or oropharyngeal swab from each participant. Over an approximately 2-month period, participants in the prospective study had the option of providing additional blood draws and questionnaires. Blood samples from the prospective study were shipped frozen or at room temperature prior to DNA extraction.

The research as a whole found: The quantity of clinical and demographic metadata differed by source and by participant and was supplied without curation.

The chain joins TRBV5-5 to TRBJ1-2, with 9 middle bases fitting TRBD1. Sequencing input: PBMCs or T cells enriched from blood (not recorded which). The sequence derives from a woman aged 40 to 50 who had been exposed to COVID-19. CDR3 loop: CASRLQGAGGYTF. In nucleotides, the sequence is TGTGCCAGCAGGTTACAGGGGGCCGGTGGCTACACCTTC. When the CDR3 is completed using the reference TRBV5-5 and TRBJ1-2 genes on either side, the full variable domain is DAGVTQSPTHLIKTRGQQVTLRCSPISGHKSVSWYQQVLGQGPQFIFQYYEKEERGRGNFPDRFSARQFPNYSSELNVNALLLGDSALYLCASRLQGAGGYTFGSGTRLTVV.